This TCR beta chain appears in the sequencing data of a study of blood T cell repertoires in COVID-19. Study information: Sample material is recorded as cDNA or gDNA derived from T cells, B-cell-depleted T cells, or PBMCs.

CDR1 and CDR2 from the germline V gene are SGHRS and YFSETQ. V lost 0 bases and J 9 bases, leaving 7 bases between the germline ends. The CDR3 sequence is 11 residues long. Per the authors' pipeline: Estimated nucleated cell counts came from reference gene primer amplification. This table comes from immunoSEQ multiplex PCR, and its TCRdb copy is limited to in-frame clones, with some not included. V and J calls plus clone size are reproduced from that table; the DNA served to infer D and trimming. The table has under 200,000 clones, 79% seen once; the top ten hold around a sixth. This receptor was taken from a man aged 55 to 69 with active or convalescent COVID-19. The V and J genes are TRBV5-1 and TRBJ2-7, with D possibly being TRBD1 (6 bases). Sequences were obtained from peripheral blood. In DNA form, the CDR3 reads TGCGCCAGCAGCTTGGAAGGGGGGCAGTACTTC. Translating gives CASSLEGGQYF.